The T cell receptor beta chain under discussion was sequenced for a study of T cells expressing NK-cell markers (dated by TCRdb to 2020 to 2021). Notes on the research overall: Three sorted T-cell subsets (CD3+CD56+NKG2C+, CD3+CD56+NKG2C- and CD3+CD56-NKG2C+) from about 8 donors had their TCR beta-chain repertoires profiled. Among the eight sequenced donors, only one was HCMV-seronegative, while the other seven were HCMV-seropositive. The eight sequenced donors were randomly selected healthy volunteers, three men and five women. Illumina HiSeq 2000/2500, MiSeq or NextSeq was used to sequence libraries as 2 x 150 bp reads. Summary of the overall study and its limitations: Those dominant clonotypes were again the most abundant among CD3+CD56-NKG2C+ cells in several donors, at roughly 25-60.1%. It remained unclear whether the expanded NKG2C-expressing T cell clones were specific for HCMV antigens. For about 6 donors, the dominant CD3+CD56+NKG2C+ clonotypes were among the top 10 CD8+ clonotypes and accounted for about 1.0-8% of CD8+ T cells.

HCMV serostatus was determined by detecting HCMV-specific IgG in serum with a commercial ELISA kit. Peripheral blood mononuclear cells were isolated from blood by Ficoll density gradient centrifugation. With regard to this clonotype: Its antigen is not yet known.

The CDR3 contains 14 residues, cysteine and phenylalanine counted. Nucleotide data are not available. CDR1 and CDR2, looked up from the germline V gene (reference sequence), are SEHNR and FQNEAQ. Sequencing was performed on an Illumina HiSeq 2000. 5'RACE template switching, by which a universal primer site and unique molecular identifiers were added, was used to make TCR beta cDNA libraries. Synthesis of cDNA was primed from the TCR beta constant segment and was followed by two consecutive PCR amplification steps. The original methods were these. Reads were demultiplexed and grouped by UMI with MIGEC, and clonotypes were assembled and quantified with MiTCR. To exclude erroneous sequences, only TCR cDNA sequences supported by at least two reads were retained. The tcR package was used for downstream repertoire analysis, with clonotypes matched between fractions based on CDR3 nucleotide sequence plus V segment. VDJmatch was used to annotate antigen specificity against VDJdb, with one amino acid substitution in CDR3 permitted. TCRdb reprocessed the reads, and each CDR3 protein sequence is entered once, without DNA. The V and J calls, along with clone size, are taken from TCRdb and not from the paper's own processing. This specimen's table enumerates about 140,000 distinct CDR3 sequences. The top ten hold around 10% of the sample.

The sequencing sample was made of blood T cells: a sorted CD56 or NKG2C T cell subset, CD4+ or CD8+ T cells, or bulk PBMC T cells (not recorded which). This receptor chain uses TRBV7-9 and TRBJ1-1; absent DNA, TCRdb's TRBD1 call cannot be checked. The sequence came from a man younger than 35 in good health. Donor details come from another sample of the same person, matched by shared clones. The CDR3: CANTGTGVNTEAFF.